This TCR beta chain is from a study of T cell responses to AZD1222 COVID-19 vaccine. Study outcomes and limitations: Epitopes outside B.1.351 and B.1.1.7 mutated regions reportedly drew nearly half of spike TCRs. The donors showed a predominance of white British ancestry and of females, with possible underestimation of clonal diversity.

This clone was picked up a small number of times. The antigen is unknown. Per the germline V gene, CDR1 is LGHDT and CDR2 is YNNKEL (reference sequence). The CDR3 sequence is 16 residues long. The ends lost 4 bases at V and 4 bases at J; junction bases unmatched: 6. TCRdb's table, derived via immunoSEQ multiplex PCR, lists solely in-frame clones and lacks some. The sample carries over 75,000 clones, approximately 92% recorded once. Sequenced material: peripheral blood, taken 28 days after the second AZD1222 dose. The V call is TRBV3-1 (or the pseudogene TRBV3-2), the J call TRBJ2-2; 10 nucleotides line up with TRBD2. The sequence was collected from an adult who received the AZD1222 COVID-19 vaccine. CDR3 nucleotides: TGTGCCAGCAGCCTCAGTGCTAGCGGGGGCACCGGGGAGCTGTTTTTT. Amino acids: CASSLSASGGTGELFF.